Described below is a single TCR beta chain sequence and its context. The antigen it binds to is not known. The input lacks base qualities; no much larger clone sits a single base away. Participants in the prospective study were enrolled through a virtual design, were aged about 18 to 90 years, and lived in roughly 24 United States geographic areas. To assign participants to cohorts, the prospective study relied on clinical history that participants themselves reported in a screening survey and a study questionnaire. Recovered participants in ImmuneRACE Cohort 3 were defined as having two consecutive negative NP/OP PCR tests, clearance from a healthcare professional, or resolution of symptoms. In the prospective study, mobile phlebotomists collected whole blood, serum and a nasopharyngeal or oropharyngeal swab from each participant. Over a 2-month period, participants in the prospective study had the option of providing additional blood draws and questionnaires. Blood samples from the prospective study were shipped frozen or at room temperature prior to DNA extraction.

The record originates from a study of blood T cell repertoires in COVID-19 (TCRdb year 2020). With respect to the entire study: Collaborator samples came from the United States, Italy and Spain and covered acute and convalescent phases of COVID-19. The repertoires were released in a freely available public database intended as a resource for research on the immune response to SARS-CoV-2. The dataset comprised deeply sampled blood TCRbeta repertoires from subjects exposed to, actively infected with, or recovered from COVID-19. The samples were drawn from two sources: the first 160 participants of the ongoing ImmuneRACE study, and 1,200 or so subjects contributed by 6 global collaborators. Where available, HLA class I and class II types were obtained from metadata supplied by the sample provider rather than from assay-based typing. The prospective study material was composed of cDNA or gDNA derived from T cells, B-cell-depleted T cells, or PBMCs. Nearly every sample came with metadata listing a de-identified subject ID, COVID-19 status, age in years and sex.

The immunoSEQ Assay, a bias-controlled multiplex PCR, was used to amplify TCRbeta CDR3 regions from genomic DNA. Concerning the study's data processing: Nucleated cell counts per sample were estimated from amplification of reference gene primers within the assay. To quantify the absolute abundance of each unique TCRbeta CDR3 rearrangement, sequence reads were collapsed and filtered. For each sample, productive Simpson clonality was calculated as the square root of Simpson's diversity index over productive rearrangements. TCRdb stores this immuneACCESS table with in-frame sequences only. Part of the clones is absent; in the studies checked, under half of the shortfall reflects unresolved V genes, and no reason is known for the rest. V and J calls and clone size follow that table, whereas D and trimming were derived from the DNA. The sample table contains 160,000 or so clones; only one count was recorded for approximately 86% of them. The top ten clones comprise around 18% of the sample.

General study outcomes and caveats: The amount of clinical and demographic metadata varied by source and participant and was provided uncurated.

V is pared back by 3 bases and J by 7 bases, with 13 bases lying between the germline termini. According to the germline V gene, CDR1 reads SGHDT and CDR2 reads YYEEEE. The CDR3, from cysteine to phenylalanine, totals 14 residues. CDR3 DNA only is kept here, 42 bases in frame from base 1. The V gene is TRBV5-6 and the J gene is TRBJ1-4, and the D gene may be TRBD1, 6 bases matching. The sequence came from a man aged 55-75 years who had recovered from COVID-19. Specimen: PBMCs or T cells enriched from blood (not recorded which). The CDR3 loop reads CASSSGGGSEKLFF. Here is the DNA: TGTGCCAGCAGCTCGGGGGGCGGCTCTGAAAAACTGTTTTTT.